This T cell receptor (beta chain) was obtained from a study of CD8+CD57+ T cells in acquired aplastic anemia. As for the study in general: DNA from sorted CD4+ and CD8+ cells averaged around 3.2 ug.

Study-wide points: The number of CD8+ CDR3 sequences shared by patients and controls was 25 to 35.

TCR beta VDJ combinations and CDR3 sequences were profiled from genomic DNA. TCRdb reprocessed the reads with MiXCR, giving one entry per CDR3 protein. The sample shows around 170,000 distinct CDR3 sequences, under 55% of them seen only once. The patients chosen for sequencing had shown expansion of CD8+CD57+ cells (detected by flow cytometry). The patients, all of them, had severe acquired aplastic anemia. Blood was sampled before the patients had received any therapy. Concerning this clonotype itself: Its specificity is not known.

From germline, CDR1 is SGHAT and CDR2 FQNNGV. The J segment lost 0 bases and the V segment lost 6 bases, leaving 8 bases of the junction unmatched. The CDR3 sequence is 15 residues long. This sequence originates from a human donor with aplastic anemia. The J gene is TRBJ2-7, the V gene TRBV11-2, with 7 bases aligning to TRBD1. Sequencing input: sorted CD4+, CD8+, or CD8+CD57+ T cells (not recorded which) from PBMCs. In DNA, the CDR3 is TGTGCCAGCAGTTCGAGGGGGCACGGCTCCTACGAGCAGTACTTC. Its translation: CASSSRGHGSYEQYF.